One sample yielded the 15 T cell receptor beta chains listed below, sequenced in a study of shared clonotypes between healthy human individuals. The protocol was immunoSEQ multiplex PCR, while the TCRdb copy is restricted to in-frame clones and leaves out a portion. The sample consists of more than 400,000 clones, approximately 78% of them appearing once. Sample: PBMCs. These receptors all stem from a woman in her thirties or forties in good health. Some clones in this sample may be carry-over from other donors' samples.

CDR3 sequence reads: CASSQELAGASEQYF. CDR3 sequence (DNA): TGCGCCAGCAGCCAAGAACTAGCGGGAGCCTCCGAGCAGTACTTC. This chain joins TRBV4-3 and TRBJ2-7; TRBD2 matches at 11 bases. Germline V gene lookup returns CDR1 LGHNA and CDR2 YSLEER. The CDR3 totals 15 residues. V lost 0 bases, J lost 6 bases, and 4 bases stayed unmatched.

This clone showed up just once. The rearrangement uses TRBV7-3 and TRBJ2-1; D gene ambiguous. Between the trimmed V and J ends, which lost 3 bases and 8 bases, there was a span of 14 bases. This CDR3 is built from 14 residues. Germline lookup yields CDR1 SGHTA and CDR2 FQGTGA. CDR3 region: CASSLGSSFDEQFF. As DNA, the CDR3 is TGTGCCAGCAGCTTGGGATCTTCGTTCGATGAGCAGTTCTTC.

The DNA for the CDR3 is TGTGCCAGCAGTTTAGCGGACAGGTTTGCTGGAAACACCATATATTTT. This translates into CASSLADRFAGNTIYF. The chain employs TRBV28 and TRBJ1-3; TRBD1 matches at 7 bases. V was clipped by 2 bases and J by 2 bases; unmatched bases: 6. The CDR3 totals 16 residues. Looked up from germline, CDR1 is MDHEN and CDR2 is SYDVKM.

The V gene is TRBV5-4, the J gene TRBJ2-6; 8 bases line up with TRBD2. The CDR3 is 18 amino acids. Germline trimming cut 0 bases from V and 0 bases from J; bases unmatched to any gene: 5. Germline CDR1 is SGHNT and CDR2 is YYREEE (reference sequence). The CDR3 bases are TGTGCCAGCAGCTTGGTGCTAGCGGGCCTCTCTGGGGCCAACGTCCTGACTTTC. Translated, it gives CASSLVLAGLSGANVLTF.

The J gene is TRBJ2-3, the V gene TRBV14; 7 bases fit TRBD2. CDR3 length: 19 amino acids. Germline V gene data show CDR1 as SGHDN and CDR2 as FVKESK. V lost 1 base, J lost 0 bases, and 13 bases stayed unmatched. CDR3 sequence reads: CASSQGTSWGGKSTDTQYF. The CDR3 DNA follows: TGTGCCAGCAGCCAAGGGACCTCCTGGGGAGGGAAGAGCACAGATACGCAGTATTTT.

This chain links TRBV5-1 with TRBJ2-5, with a possible D match to TRBD1 (7 bases). CDR3 length: 15 residues. V lost 4 bases and J 3 bases, leaving 16 bases between the germline ends. Germline V gene lookup returns CDR1 SGHRS and CDR2 YFSETQ. The CDR3 is CASSTQTGEEETQYF. The CDR3 DNA follows: TGCGCCAGCAGCACCCAAACAGGGGAGGAAGAGACCCAGTACTTC.

Turning to this clone: At one of its ends the junction is not consistent with the germline gene, which may arise from a read error. V gene TRBV6-5 combines with J gene TRBJ1-1; TRBD1 is a possible D gene (5 bases). CDR1 and CDR2 from the germline V gene are MNHEY and SVGAGI. The CDR3 has 14 amino acids. This CDR3 reads CASGYSGIRGYAFF. The DNA of the CDR3 is TGTGCCAGCGGTTACTCGGGGATAAGGGGTTACGCTTTCTTT.

This sequence joins TRBV18 and TRBJ1-1; D might be TRBD1 (6 bases). From germline, CDR1 is KGHSH and CDR2 LQKENI. This CDR3 comprises 15 residues. V shed 1 base and J shed 4 bases, with 13 bases lying between them. This CDR3 reads CASSPRAGEGTEAFF. Here the CDR3 DNA reads TGTGCCAGCTCACCACGGGCAGGGGAAGGCACTGAAGCTTTCTTT.

This clone showed up just a few times. The chain uses TRBV19 and TRBJ2-6; 9 bases agree with TRBD1. Trimming took 5 bases from V and 3 from J; bases not matched to a gene: 8. Germline V gene sequence: CDR1 LNHDA, CDR2 SQIVND (reference sequence). The CDR3 is made up of 17 amino acids. The CDR3 is CASSLSQGARGANVLTF. CDR3 sequence (DNA): TGTGCCAGTAGTTTGTCACAGGGGGCGCGTGGGGCCAACGTCCTGACTTTC.

The chain is built from TRBV2 and TRBJ2-7, with D perhaps matching TRBD2 (6 bases). Germline V CDR1 and CDR2: SNHLY, FYNNEI. This CDR3 has 14 residues. V was pared by 7 bases and J by 4 bases, with 17 bases between. CDR3 DNA: TGTGCCAGCACCTGGGAAGGGACTGAATACGAGCAGTACTTC. Translated, it gives CASTWEGTEYEQYF.

In its sample, this clone was seen many times. The gene calls are TRBV18 and TRBJ2-5; the match to TRBD2 covers 12 bases. The V and J ends lost 3 bases and 4 bases, in that order; junction bases with no gene match: 15. The CDR3 extends over 19 amino acids. CDR1 KGHSH and CDR2 LQKENI come from the germline V gene. CDR3 bases: TGTGCCAGCTCACCGATCGCGAAGGACTCGGGACTAGCGGGAGAGACCCAGTACTTC. Its protein is CASSPIAKDSGLAGETQYF.

The chain carries TRBV2 and TRBJ1-5, with 7 nucleotides matching TRBD1. The trim removed 6 bases at V and 0 bases at J, leaving 5 bases unmatched. The CDR3 sequence is 15 residues long. Per the germline V gene, CDR1 is SNHLY and CDR2 is FYNNEI. The CDR3 loop reads CASRGDSISNQPQHF. For the CDR3, the DNA is TGTGCCAGCAGGGGGGACAGCATTAGCAATCAGCCCCAGCATTTT. Full variable domain (outside the CDR3, taken from reference TRBV2 and TRBJ1-5): EPEVTQTPSHQVTQMGQEVILRCVPISNHLYFYWYRQILGQKVEFLVSFYNNEISEKSEIFDDQFSVERPDGSNFTLKIRSTKLEDSAMYFCASRGDSISNQPQHFGDGTRLSIL.

CDR3 nucleotides: TGTGCCAGCAGCTTGTTTGGGACGAATACTTACTCTGGAAACACCATATATTTT. Protein: CASSLFGTNTYSGNTIYF. The rearrangement joins TRBV7-6 to TRBJ1-3; D is perhaps TRBD1 (5 bases). From germline, CDR1 is SGHVS and CDR2 FNYEAQ. The CDR3 spans 18 residues. Trimming took 3 bases from V and 0 from J, leaving 18 bases between them.

This clone was counted ten times or more. The chain has TRBV7-8 and TRBJ2-1; no clear D gene. The germline CDR1 and CDR2 sequences are SGHVS and FQNEAQ. The CDR3 is 17 residues long. V was pared by 4 bases and J by 0 bases, with 16 bases between. CDR3 coding DNA: TGTGCCAGCAGCTCGCCTTGGGTAGCTAGCTCCTACAATGAGCAGTTCTTC. Residues: CASSSPWVASSYNEQFF. Looking up the rest from reference TRBV7-8 and TRBJ2-1 gives the full variable domain: GAGVSQSPRYKVAKRGQDVALRCDPISGHVSLFWYQQALGQGPEFLTYFQNEAQLDKSGLPSDRFFAERPEGSVSTLKIQRTQQEDSAVYLCASSSPWVASSYNEQFFGPGTRLTVL.

On this clone itself: This may be a read error: a much more frequent sequence differs by one nucleotide. V is TRBV2 and J is TRBJ2-2; D ambiguous. The CDR3 covers 10 residues. The V gene lost 6 bases and the J gene lost 6 bases, with 2 bases spanning the gap. Germline CDR1 and CDR2: SNHLY and FYNNEI. In nucleotides, the CDR3 is TGTGCCAGCAGAGCCGGGGAGCTGTTTTTT. Translated, it gives CASRAGELFF.